This TCR beta chain derives from a study of identical twins. This clonotype was recorded a few times. TCRdb analysed the 5' RACE reads with MiXCR anew, one entry per CDR3 protein. The sample holds about 280,000 distinct CDR3 sequences, roughly 8.6% seen once. Trimming shortened V by 5 bases and J by 7 bases, and 15 bases separated the two germline ends. Germline CDR1 and CDR2: SNHLY and FYNNEI. This CDR3 has 13 residues. The data also belong to a second study, concerning yellow fever vaccine responses in identical twins.

This receptor was obtained from a woman under 30 in good health. Sequencing was carried out using memory (CD45RO+) T cells sorted from blood. The chain combines TRBV2 with TRBJ2-7; D is ambiguous. In DNA, the CDR3 is TGTGCCAGCAGTTTGATTGAGGTTTTGGAGCAGTACGTC. Translated, it gives CASSLIEVLEQYV.